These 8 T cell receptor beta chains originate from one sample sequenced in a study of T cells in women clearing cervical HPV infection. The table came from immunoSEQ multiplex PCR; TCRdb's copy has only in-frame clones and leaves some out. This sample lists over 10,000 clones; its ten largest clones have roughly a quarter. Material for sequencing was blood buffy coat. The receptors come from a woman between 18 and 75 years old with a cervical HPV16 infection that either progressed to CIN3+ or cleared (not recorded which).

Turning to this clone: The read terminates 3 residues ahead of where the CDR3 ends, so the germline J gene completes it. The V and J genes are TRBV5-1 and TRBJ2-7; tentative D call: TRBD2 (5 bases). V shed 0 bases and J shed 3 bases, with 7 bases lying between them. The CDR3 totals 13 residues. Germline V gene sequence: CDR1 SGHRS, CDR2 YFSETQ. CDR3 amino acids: CASSLETNYEQYF. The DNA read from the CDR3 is TGCGCCAGCAGCTTGGAGACTAACTACGAG.

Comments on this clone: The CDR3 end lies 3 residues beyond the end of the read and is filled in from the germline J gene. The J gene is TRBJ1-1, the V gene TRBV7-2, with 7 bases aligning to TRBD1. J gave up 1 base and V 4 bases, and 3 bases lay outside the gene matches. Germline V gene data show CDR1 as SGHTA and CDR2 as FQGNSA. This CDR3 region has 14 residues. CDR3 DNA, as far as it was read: TGTGCCAGCAGCTCGGGACAGTGGAACACTGAA. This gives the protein CASSSGQWNTE. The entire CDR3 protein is CASSSGQWNTEAFF.

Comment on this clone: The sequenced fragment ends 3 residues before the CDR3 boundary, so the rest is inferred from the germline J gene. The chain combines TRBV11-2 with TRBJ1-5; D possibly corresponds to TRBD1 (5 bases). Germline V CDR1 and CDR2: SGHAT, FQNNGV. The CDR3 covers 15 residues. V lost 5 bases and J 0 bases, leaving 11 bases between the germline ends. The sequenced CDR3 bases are TGTGCCAGCAGCCAGGGCCCGTATAGCAATCAGCCC. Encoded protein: CASSQGPYSNQP. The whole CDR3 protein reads CASSQGPYSNQPQHF.

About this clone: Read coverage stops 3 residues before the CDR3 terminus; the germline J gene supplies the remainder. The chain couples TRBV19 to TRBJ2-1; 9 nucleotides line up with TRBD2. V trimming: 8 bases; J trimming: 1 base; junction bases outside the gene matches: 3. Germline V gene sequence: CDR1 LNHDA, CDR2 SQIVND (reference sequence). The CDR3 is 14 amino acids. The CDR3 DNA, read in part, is TGTGCCAGTGAAGCGGGGGGTTCCTACAATGAG. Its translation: CASEAGGSYNE. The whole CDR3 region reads CASEAGGSYNEQFF. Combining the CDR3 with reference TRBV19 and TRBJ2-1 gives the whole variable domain DGGITQSPKYLFRKEGQNVTLSCEQNLNHDAMYWYRQDPGQGLRLIYYSQIVNDFQKGDIAEGYSVSREKKESFPLTVTSAQKNPTAFYLCASEAGGSYNEQFFGPGTRLTVL.

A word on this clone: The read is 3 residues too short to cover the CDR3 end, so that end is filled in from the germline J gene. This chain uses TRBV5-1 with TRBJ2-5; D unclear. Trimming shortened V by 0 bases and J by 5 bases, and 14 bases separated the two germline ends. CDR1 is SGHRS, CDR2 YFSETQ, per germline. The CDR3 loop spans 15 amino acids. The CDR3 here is CASSLADPASETQYF. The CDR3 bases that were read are TGCGCCAGCAGCTTGGCCGATCCCGCGTCCGAGACC. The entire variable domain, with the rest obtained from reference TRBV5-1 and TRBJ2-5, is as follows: KAGVTQTPRYLIKTRGQQVTLSCSPISGHRSVSWYQQTPGQGLQFLFEYFSETQRNKGNFPGRFSGRQFSNSRSEMNVSTLELGDSALYLCASSLADPASETQYFGPGTRLLVL.

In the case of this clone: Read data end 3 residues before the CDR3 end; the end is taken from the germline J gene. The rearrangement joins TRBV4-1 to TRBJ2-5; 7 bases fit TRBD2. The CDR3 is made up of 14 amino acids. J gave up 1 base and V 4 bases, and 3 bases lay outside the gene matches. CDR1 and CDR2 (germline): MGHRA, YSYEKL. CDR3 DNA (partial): TGCGCCAGCAGCCCGGGGACTATCCAAGAGACC. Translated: CASSPGTIQET. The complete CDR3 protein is CASSPGTIQETQYF.

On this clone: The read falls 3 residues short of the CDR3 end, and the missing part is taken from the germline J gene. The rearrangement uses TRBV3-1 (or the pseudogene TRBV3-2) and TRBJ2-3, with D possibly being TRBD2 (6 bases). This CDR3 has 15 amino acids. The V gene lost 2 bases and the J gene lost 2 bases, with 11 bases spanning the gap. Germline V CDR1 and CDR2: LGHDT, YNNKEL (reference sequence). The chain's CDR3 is CASSQWTTPTDTQYF. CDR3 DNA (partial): TGTGCCAGCAGCCAATGGACTACGCCCACAGATACG.

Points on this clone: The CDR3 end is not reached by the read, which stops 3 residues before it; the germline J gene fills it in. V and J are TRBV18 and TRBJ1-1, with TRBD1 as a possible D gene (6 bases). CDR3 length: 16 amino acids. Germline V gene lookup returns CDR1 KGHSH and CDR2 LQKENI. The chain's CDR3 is CASSRGRGHQSDTAFF. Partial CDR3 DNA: TGTGCCAGCTCGCGTGGCAGGGGACATCAGTCCGATACG. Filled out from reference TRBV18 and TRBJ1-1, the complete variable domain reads NAGVMQNPRHLVRRRGQEARLRCSPMKGHSHVYWYRQLPEEGLKFMVYLQKENIIDESGMPKERFSAEFPKEGPSILRIQQVVRGDSAAYFCASSRGRGHQSDTAFFGQGTRLTVV.